This TCR beta chain was found in a study of T cells in Graves' hyperthyroidism and ophthalmopathy. This clonotype was seen only a few times. V lost 3 bases, J lost 12 bases, and 4 bases stayed unmatched. The CDR3 runs 12 residues. Germline CDR1 MDHEN, CDR2 SYDVKM. The source material, RNA transcripts, was used to amplify TCR beta CDR3 regions. HTBI primers were the set used in a first-round RT-PCR of the TCR CDR3. TCRdb re-analysed the multiplex PCR reads in MiXCR, keeping a single row per CDR3 protein. The top ten hold 28% of the sample, which has approximately 400,000 distinct CDR3 sequences, roughly an eighth seen once.

The sequence came from a man aged 45-65 years with Graves' ophthalmopathy. V usage is TRBV28 and J usage is TRBJ2-1, with 8 bases identical to TRBD1. Sequenced sample: blood. DNA for the CDR3: TGTGCCAGCAGTTTGGACAGGGCGCGGCAGTTCTTC. Translated: CASSLDRARQFF.